The entry that follows covers one TCR beta chain sequence. Clones were sequenced by immunoSEQ multiplex PCR, and TCRdb holds only the in-frame ones, with some missing. The profile shows some 20,000 clones, approximately 87% of them singletons. This record comes from a study of blood T cell repertoires in COVID-19. Study in general: The analysed material was cDNA or gDNA that came from T cells, B-cell-depleted T cells, or PBMCs.

Germline assignment: CDR1 LGHDT and CDR2 YNNKEL (reference sequence). The length of the CDR3 is 13 residues. V dropped 7 bases and J dropped 5; count of bases not matched to a gene: 4. The V call is TRBV3-1 (or the pseudogene TRBV3-2), the J call TRBJ2-5; 10 bases agree with TRBD2. Sequencing was carried out using peripheral blood. This clonotype was sampled from a human donor in a cohort sampled during active COVID-19. CDR3 nucleotides: TGTGCCAGCACCCCGACTAGCGGGGAGACCCAGTACTTC. It translates to CASTPTSGETQYF.